This T cell receptor beta chain was identified in a study of low-dose radiotherapy and immunotherapy resistance in tumors. Background on the study: Ipilimumab 1 mg/kg every six weeks, together with nivolumab 240 mg every two weeks, was given intravenously to patients.

In this sample, this clonotype turned up many times. Noted time point: after trial treatment. Treatment described: LDRT plus nivolumab, ipilimumab, low-dose cyclophosphamide and aspirin (RACIN trial). The germline CDR1 and CDR2 sequences are KGHSH and LQKENI. The CDR3 is made up of 12 amino acids. Trimming left V 3 bases short and J 5 bases short, with 5 bases between. Both TCRalpha and TCRbeta chains were reverse transcribed with V-gene-specific primers. It was with a constant-region primer and a V-primer adapter that TCRs were amplified over about 19 PCR cycles. A single record per CDR3 protein comes from TCRdb applying MiXCR to the reads. The data show about 80,000 distinct CDR3 sequences, under 20% seen once.

This sequence joins TRBV18 and TRBJ2-1; no definite D call. The clonotype originates from a male donor with prostate cancer. This specimen was PBMCs, taken after low-dose radiotherapy plus immunotherapy. The CDR3 is CASSPMNNEQFF. DNA of the CDR3: TGTGCCAGCTCACCTATGAACAATGAGCAGTTCTTC.